This T cell receptor (beta chain) originates from a study of T cell repertoires in ileal Crohn's disease. Turning to the study itself: At surgery, less than 45% of patients smoked, with median disease duration roughly 8.3 years.

The CDR3 totals 15 residues. Germline CDR1 and CDR2: SGHTA and FQGNSA. The V gene lost 0 bases and the J gene lost 1 base, with 7 bases spanning the gap. Assay: immunoSEQ multiplex PCR; the TCRdb copy retains only in-frame clones and omits some. Of over 3,500 clones in the sample, roughly 70% were seen once. V and J are TRBV7-2 and TRBJ2-4; D gene uncertain. The receptor's source is an adult with Crohn's disease. The specimen was ileal tissue. CDR3 in DNA: TGTGCCAGCAGCTTAGCGCATGGCGCCAAAAACATTCAGTACTTC. It yields the protein CASSLAHGAKNIQYF.